One and the same sample provided the 12 T cell receptor beta chains below, sequenced in a study of T cell clonality in common variable immunodeficiency. Data came from immunoSEQ multiplex PCR; TCRdb stores just in-frame clones and leaves some out. The sample presents about 34,000 clones, none singletons. Sequenced input: peripheral blood mononuclear cells. These receptors were taken from a person aged 18-69 years in good health.

Many counts were recorded for this clone. Read coverage stops 3 residues before the CDR3 terminus; the germline J gene supplies the remainder. This chain connects TRBV5-1 to TRBJ2-1; 11 bases match TRBD2. This CDR3 has 16 residues. Germline V CDR1 and CDR2: SGHRS, YFSETQ. The V gene end was trimmed by 1 base and the J gene end by 3 bases; junction bases not matched to a gene: 3. The CDR3 sequence: CASSLTSGSVYNEQFF. Partial CDR3 DNA: TGCGCCAGCAGCTTGACTAGCGGGAGTGTCTACAATGAG.

Ten or more counts support this clone. The read falls 3 residues short of the CDR3 end, and the missing part is taken from the germline J gene. J is TRBJ2-7 and V is TRBV20-1; D gene ambiguous. Trimming pared 0 bases from V and 2 bases from J, leaving 11 bases between. CDR3 length: 14 residues. Germline V gene lookup returns CDR1 DFQATT and CDR2 SNEGSKA (reference sequence). The CDR3 protein is CSARDSAGTYEQYF. The DNA read from the CDR3 is TGCAGTGCTAGAGATTCAGCAGGAACCTACGAG.

This clone showed up many times. Read coverage stops 3 residues before the CDR3 terminus; the germline J gene supplies the remainder. The chain combines TRBV2 with TRBJ2-7, with 7 bases aligning to TRBD2. The CDR3 covers 13 residues. With V trimmed by 7 bases and J by 6 bases, 9 bases remained unmatched. Germline V gene lookup returns CDR1 SNHLY and CDR2 FYNNEI. Incomplete CDR3 DNA: TGTGCCAGCAATTTCGGGGGGACGGGCGAG. This codes for CASNFGGTGE. The whole CDR3 reads CASNFGGTGEQYF.

This clone was detected ten times or more. From the germline J gene comes the end of the CDR3, since the read stops 3 residues before it. V usage is TRBV20-1 and J usage is TRBJ1-4; D is unresolved. V was shortened by 6 bases and J by 0 bases, with 11 bases between the two germline ends. The CDR3 has 14 residues. Germline values: CDR1 DFQATT, CDR2 SNEGSKA (reference sequence). The sequenced CDR3 bases are TGCAGTGCAAAACTAGGAGCAACTAATGAAAAA. Residues: CSAKLGATNEK. The whole CDR3 protein reads CSAKLGATNEKLFF.

This clone was observed many times. The missing CDR3 end, 3 residues past where the read stops, is filled in from the germline J gene. The chain links TRBV19 to TRBJ2-7; TRBD2 agrees at 7 bases. Germline loops: CDR1 LNHDA, CDR2 SQIVND (reference sequence). CDR3 length equals 13 residues. The V gene end was trimmed by 10 bases and the J gene end by 2 bases; junction bases not matched to a gene: 8. CDR3 DNA, as far as it was read: TGTGCCACCACCAGCGGGGTGGCCTACGAG. It encodes CATTSGVAYE. The full CDR3 sequence reads CATTSGVAYEQYF.

Concerning this clone: The sequence runs out 3 residues before the end of the CDR3; the remainder is reconstructed from the germline J gene. V is TRBV14 and J is TRBJ2-5; D call uncertain. V gave up 0 bases and J gave up 5 bases, with 7 bases separating them. This CDR3 comprises 13 residues. CDR1 and CDR2 from the germline V gene are SGHDN and FVKESK. The DNA read from the CDR3 is TGTGCCAGCAGCCAAGAATATCGGGAGACC. Translated, it gives CASSQEYRET. The whole CDR3 is CASSQEYRETQYF.

The table lists this clone with many counts. Read data end 3 residues before the CDR3 end; the end is taken from the germline J gene. The rearrangement links TRBV5-1 to TRBJ1-4, with D perhaps TRBD1 (5 bases). The CDR3 runs to 14 residues. With 2 bases removed from V and 7 bases from J, the gap between germline ends came to 12 bases. In germline, CDR1 is SGHRS, CDR2 YFSETQ. The CDR3 bases that were read are TGCGCCAGCAGCTTCGACAGCCTTCGTGAAAAA. It translates to CASSFDSLREK. The CDR3 in full is CASSFDSLREKLFF. The variable domain in full, with the rest retrieved from reference TRBV5-1 and TRBJ1-4, is KAGVTQTPRYLIKTRGQQVTLSCSPISGHRSVSWYQQTPGQGLQFLFEYFSETQRNKGNFPGRFSGRQFSNSRSEMNVSTLELGDSALYLCASSFDSLREKLFFGSGTQLSVL.

At least ten counts were recorded for this clone. The read is 3 residues too short to cover the CDR3 end, so that end is filled in from the germline J gene. The chain joins TRBV7-9 to TRBJ2-7; D not resolved. CDR3 length: 12 amino acids. Germline V gene data show CDR1 as SEHNR and CDR2 as FQNEAQ (reference sequence). Trimming took 0 bases from V and 4 from J, leaving 4 bases between them. CDR3 sequence: CASSLAQYEQYF. Incomplete CDR3 DNA: TGTGCCAGCAGCTTAGCACAGTACGAG.

This clone was observed many times. The CDR3 DNA, read in part, is TGTGCCTGGAGCAAGGGCAGTAGGACTGAA. Encoded protein: CAWSKGSRTE. The whole CDR3 protein reads CAWSKGSRTEAFF. The chain recombines TRBV30 with TRBJ1-1, with D uncertain. The CDR3 is cut off 3 residues early in the read; its end comes from the germline J gene. The V and J ends lost 3 bases and 5 bases respectively, with 13 bases between them. Germline-derived CDR1 and CDR2 are GTSNPN and SVGIG (reference sequence). The CDR3 is made up of 13 amino acids.

This clone was detected ten times or more. The read is 3 residues too short to cover the CDR3 end, so that end is filled in from the germline J gene. This chain links TRBV6-2 or TRBV6-3 with TRBJ1-2, with 8 bases that match TRBD1. Germline loops: CDR1 MNHEY, CDR2 SVGEGT. V shed 5 bases and J 4 bases; nucleotides not matched to a gene: 9. This CDR3 is built from 15 residues. CDR3 sequence: CASSKDRGAGYGYTF. CDR3 DNA (partial): TGTGCCAGCAGTAAAGACAGGGGTGCGGGCTATGGC.

This clone was recorded many times. The observed sequence ends 3 residues before the CDR3 terminus, with the missing tail filled in from the germline J gene. The genes are TRBV20-1 and TRBJ1-2; a possible D gene is TRBD1 (6 bases). V was clipped by 6 bases and J by 4 bases, with 15 bases between them. The CDR3 loop spans 13 amino acids. CDR1 DFQATT and CDR2 SNEGSKA come from the germline V gene (reference sequence). CDR3 sequence: CSADSDRIYGYTF. CDR3 bases read: TGCAGTGCAGACTCCGACAGGATCTATGGC.

Ten or more counts support this clone. The CDR3 is cut off 3 residues early in the read; its end comes from the germline J gene. The chain combines TRBV18 with TRBJ2-1, with 11 positions matching TRBD2. This CDR3 comprises 17 residues. Germline trimming cut 1 base from V and 5 bases from J; bases unmatched to any gene: 7. CDR1 KGHSH and CDR2 LQKENI come from the germline V gene. The sequenced CDR3 bases are TGTGCCAGCTCACCACTGCTAGCGGGAGGAGGGAACAATGAG. This codes for CASSPLLAGGGNNE. The whole CDR3 region reads CASSPLLAGGGNNEQFF.